This T cell receptor beta chain stems from a study of control samples from healthy donors and cancer patients. This CDR3 region has 14 residues. Germline V gene lookup returns CDR1 MNHEY and CDR2 SVGAGI. V was clipped by 2 bases and J by 4 bases, with 8 bases between them. Method: immunoSEQ multiplex PCR; TCRdb's copy keeps in-frame clones and lacks some. Of 25,000 to 35,000 clones listed, about 83% are singletons. The material sequenced was PBMCs. This rearrangement joins TRBV6-5 to TRBJ2-2; D is perhaps TRBD1 or TRBD2 (6 bases each). The sequence derives from a middle-aged woman with lung cancer. The CDR3 nucleotides read TGTGCCAGCAGTTACAGGGGGGTCACCGGGGAGCTGTTTTTT. Its protein is CASSYRGVTGELFF.